The sequence of this TCR beta chain was determined in a study of cytomegalovirus exposure and HLA in healthy donors. Study conclusions and caveats: A highly shared variant cluster was judged a likely technical artifact. Approximately 18,000 TCR beta sequences were associated with HLA alleles at 0.05 false discovery rate in a later analysis.

Donors in the study were healthy people who gave bone marrow. This clone was observed a handful of times. Its antigen is unknown. In germline, CDR1 is SNHLY, CDR2 FYNNEI. The CDR3 is 15 amino acids. Trimming stripped 3 bases from V and 8 bases from J, with 19 bases between. PCR used 60 Vbeta primers and 13 Jbeta primers. Per the original methods: Unique TCR beta chains numbered about 80 million in a later analysis, with around 11 million shared. Profiled with immunoSEQ multiplex PCR; TCRdb holds only in-frame clones, not every one. V and J calls and clone size come straight from that table; D and trimming were deduced from the DNA. This table holds approximately 190,000 clones, approximately 87% found once.

This TCR was recovered from a young man in good health and CMV-seronegative. Sequenced input: PBMCs. The V call is TRBV2, the J call TRBJ1-2, with D perhaps matching TRBD1 (6 bases). The CDR3 here is CASSERGSGGGGYTF. The CDR3 DNA sequence: TGTGCCAGCAGTGAGAGGGGGTCGGGGGGAGGGGGCTACACCTTC.